These 15 T cell receptor beta chains were sequenced from one sample in a study of T cells after yellow fever vaccination. TCRdb used MiXCR to reprocess the 5' RACE reads, holding one entry per CDR3 protein. Seen here are 300,000 to 400,000 distinct CDR3 sequences, roughly an eighth observed once, and the top ten hold 2.5% to 4%. The starting material was CD4+ T cells sorted from PBMCs, obtained 15 days after the yellow fever booster vaccination. These receptors all come from a man between 18 and 35 years old who received the YFV17D yellow fever vaccine.

This clonotype was seen ten or more times. The chain employs TRBV11-2 and TRBJ2-1; the match to TRBD1 covers 7 bases. V trimming: 1 base; J trimming: 6 bases; junction bases outside the gene matches: 6. This CDR3 has 15 residues. Germline V lookup: CDR1 SGHAT, CDR2 FQNNGV. The CDR3 reads CASSLGWTGINEQFF. DNA of the CDR3: TGTGCCAGCAGCTTAGGGTGGACAGGTATCAATGAGCAGTTCTTC.

This clonotype showed up just a few times. J is TRBJ2-2 and V is TRBV6-2 or TRBV6-3; D not resolved. CDR3 size: 15 residues. V was cut by 6 bases and J by 2 bases, with 13 bases left in between. Germline CDR1 is MNHEY and CDR2 is SVGEGT. The CDR3 protein is CASRGGSLNTGELFF. The CDR3, as DNA: TGTGCCAGCAGGGGTGGCAGCTTAAACACCGGGGAGCTGTTTTTT.

The chain uses TRBV20-1 and TRBJ1-1; perhaps TRBD1 as D (6 bases). Trimming took 3 bases from V and 0 from J, leaving 14 bases between them. Germline V gene data show CDR1 as DFQATT and CDR2 as SNEGSKA (reference sequence). The CDR3 has 15 residues. CDR3 sequence (DNA): TGCAGTGCTAGTTCCGGGGGGCGCTTGAACACTGAAGCTTTCTTT. This gives the protein CSASSGGRLNTEAFF.

This clonotype has more than one count but fewer than ten. The chain joins TRBV5-1 to TRBJ1-6; TRBD1 agrees at 12 bases. Losses at the gene ends were 1 base for V and 6 bases for J; bases not matched to a gene: 8. Germline assignment: CDR1 SGHRS and CDR2 YFSETQ. The length of the CDR3 is 18 residues. CDR3 residues: CASSLRGQGAQSNSPLHF. The CDR3 DNA reads TGCGCCAGCAGCTTGAGGGGACAGGGGGCGCAAAGTAATTCACCCCTCCACTTT. The full variable domain, its missing parts supplied by reference TRBV5-1 and TRBJ1-6, is KAGVTQTPRYLIKTRGQQVTLSCSPISGHRSVSWYQQTPGQGLQFLFEYFSETQRNKGNFPGRFSGRQFSNSRSEMNVSTLELGDSALYLCASSLRGQGAQSNSPLHFGNGTRLTVT.

The chain is built from TRBV5-1 and TRBJ2-5; the D is unclear. The CDR3 totals 14 residues. V shed 3 bases and J shed 5 bases, with 14 bases lying between them. Germline assignment: CDR1 SGHRS and CDR2 YFSETQ. DNA for the CDR3: TGCGCCAGCAGCTCCCCGGACCGACGGGAGACCCAGTACTTC. This gives the protein CASSSPDRRETQYF.

The rearrangement links TRBV7-2 to TRBJ2-7, with TRBD2 as a possible D gene (6 bases). The length of the CDR3 is 15 residues. Germline-derived CDR1 and CDR2 are SGHTA and FQGNSA. With 4 bases removed from V and 7 bases from J, the gap between germline ends came to 20 bases. The CDR3 DNA follows: TGTGCCAGCAGCTCCCGCTCCGGGGCGGCGGGGGAGCAGTACTTC. As protein: CASSSRSGAAGEQYF. Variable domain in full (rest from reference TRBV7-2 and TRBJ2-7): GAGVSQSPSNKVTEKGKDVELRCDPISGHTALYWYRQSLGQGLEFLIYFQGNSAPDKSGLPSDRFSAERTGGSVSTLTIQRTQQEDSAVYLCASSSRSGAAGEQYFGPGTRLTVT.

Concerning this clonotype itself: This could be a read error, since a much larger clone is one nucleotide away. The chain uses TRBV5-1 and TRBJ1-4, with 7 bases that match TRBD1. Trimming cost V 4 bases and J 7 bases; bases outside gene matches: 4. The CDR3 runs 13 residues. The germline V gene encodes CDR1 SGHRS and CDR2 YFSETQ. The CDR3 DNA reads as TGCGCCAGCAGCCTACAGGGGAGTGAAAAACTGTTTTTT. This gives the protein CASSLQGSEKLFF.

V is TRBV9 and J is TRBJ2-3; TRBD1 agrees at 11 bases. The CDR3 runs to 16 residues. The J segment lost 2 bases and the V segment lost 5 bases, leaving 7 bases of the junction unmatched. The V gene's germline CDR1 is SGDLS and CDR2 YYNGEE. The CDR3 loop reads CASRPPGQGDTDTQYF. The CDR3 DNA sequence: TGTGCCAGCAGACCTCCGGGACAGGGGGACACAGATACGCAGTATTTT.

This clonotype was counted only a few times. The chain employs TRBV21-1 and TRBJ2-4; TRBD2, the D gene given by the table, was not confirmed from the DNA. TRBV21-1 is termed a pseudogene. The CDR3 covers 18 residues. The CDR3 protein is CASSKVSTSARPKNIQYF. CDR3 DNA: TGTGCCAGCAGCAAAGTCTCGACTAGCGCAAGGCCCAAAAACATTCAGTACTTC.

The chain has TRBV6-5 and TRBJ1-2; 7 nucleotides line up with TRBD1. The CDR3 is 14 residues long. Germline loops: CDR1 MNHEY, CDR2 SVGAGI. Unmatched junction bases numbered 7, after V lost 9 bases and J lost 0 bases. The CDR3 nucleotides are TGTGCCAGTACAAGACAGGGCTCTAACTATGGCTACACCTTC. This encodes CASTRQGSNYGYTF.

J is TRBJ1-1 and V is TRBV16; 9 bases match TRBD1. V shed 2 bases, J shed 3 bases, and the junction held 4 bases outside the gene matches. This CDR3 is built from 15 residues. Germline V CDR1 and CDR2: KGHSY, FQNENV. CDR3 sequence: CASSQQGQGHTEAFF. The CDR3 coding sequence is TGTGCCAGCAGCCAACAGGGACAGGGACACACTGAAGCTTTCTTT.

The chain combines TRBV3-1 with TRBJ1-4; 7 nucleotides agree with TRBD1. V lost 2 bases, J lost 3 bases, and 12 bases stayed unmatched. The CDR3 has 18 amino acids. Looked up from germline, CDR1 is LGHDT and CDR2 is YNNKEL (reference sequence). CDR3 sequence reads: CASSQTEAAGTANEKLFF. CDR3 nucleotide sequence: TGTGCCAGCAGCCAAACCGAAGCGGCGGGGACAGCTAATGAAAAACTGTTTTTT.

This clonotype has only a few counts. V gene TRBV4-1 combines with J gene TRBJ1-4; 12 bases map to TRBD1. The CDR3 length is 15 residues. Germline V gene lookup returns CDR1 MGHRA and CDR2 YSYEKL. V shed 1 base and J 7 bases; nucleotides not matched to a gene: 1. The CDR3, as DNA: TGCGCCAGCAGCCAAGGGGACAGGGGGCGTGAAAAACTGTTTTTT. It yields the protein CASSQGDRGREKLFF.

This clonotype was observed a few times. The DNA of the CDR3 is TGTGCCAGCAGTGAGGGACAGGGGGTCGGCCTGGAAAAACTGTTTTTT. It yields the protein CASSEGQGVGLEKLFF. The V call is TRBV12-3 or TRBV12-4, the J call TRBJ1-4; 11 bases are a match to TRBD1. The CDR3 spans 16 residues. The V segment lost 5 bases and the J segment 8 bases; nucleotides outside the gene matches: 10.

The CDR3 loop is CASSLGGSFKNIQYF. CDR3 nucleotide sequence: TGTGCCAGCAGCTTGGGGGGATCTTTCAAAAACATTCAGTACTTC. The rearrangement links TRBV5-6 to TRBJ2-4; D is undetermined. V shed 0 bases and J shed 3 bases, with 10 bases lying between them. The CDR3 is 15 amino acids. Germline V gene sequence: CDR1 SGHDT, CDR2 YYEEEE.